Presented here are 32 T cell receptor beta chains from one specimen sequenced in a study of regulatory T cells in long-lasting Graves disease. For TCR beta, libraries came from iRepertoire HTBI primers and Arm-PCR of CDR3 regions. MiXCR was run by TCRdb on the multiplex PCR reads, yielding one entry per CDR3 protein. The sample has about 310,000 distinct CDR3 sequences, roughly 21% seen once. As to time point: persistent/refractory GD, antithyroid drugs over 5 years with positive TRAb. There was RNA extracted from PBMCs, and the TCR library was made from it. The sample was peripheral blood mononuclear cells (PBMCs), taken when the disease was refractory, from a patient treated with antithyroid drugs. These TCRs come from a female donor with Graves disease.

The chain joins TRBV4-3 to TRBJ2-7, with D possibly being TRBD2 (7 bases). CDR1 and CDR2 (germline): LGHNA, YSLEER. This CDR3 has 16 residues. The germline V and J ends were trimmed by 0 bases and 9 bases, with 21 bases remaining between them. CDR3 loop: CASSQEGGLVSRAQYF. DNA of the CDR3: TGCGCCAGCAGCCAAGAGGGGGGGCTCGTCTCTAGGGCGCAGTACTTC.

CDR3: CASKPDRESTEAFF. As DNA, the CDR3 is TGTGCCAGCAAACCCGACAGGGAGAGTACTGAAGCTTTCTTT. This chain uses TRBV6-1 with TRBJ1-1; 7 bases map to TRBD1. The V gene end was trimmed by 7 bases and the J gene end by 5 bases; junction bases not matched to a gene: 10. The germline V gene encodes CDR1 MNHNS and CDR2 SASEGT. The CDR3 covers 14 residues.

This clonotype has only a few counts. The chain joins TRBV6-2 or TRBV6-3 to TRBJ2-5; no firm D call. The germline V gene encodes CDR1 MNHEY and CDR2 SVGEGT. CDR3 length: 11 amino acids. Trimming cost V 7 bases and J 5 bases, with 8 bases left between them. The CDR3 region has the DNA TGTGCCAGCAACAACTGGGAGACCCAGTACTTC. Translation gives CASNNWETQYF.

The table lists this clonotype with a few counts. The chain's CDR3 is CASTTGTAQETQYF. CDR3 nucleotides: TGTGCCAGCACTACCGGGACTGCCCAAGAGACCCAGTACTTC. V and J are TRBV6-1 and TRBJ2-5; a possible D gene is TRBD2 (6 bases). The V end was cut by 7 bases, the J end by 1 base, with 13 bases between. The length of the CDR3 is 14 residues. The V gene's germline CDR1 is MNHNS and CDR2 SASEGT.

The chain recombines TRBV7-2 with TRBJ2-1; TRBD1 might be the D (5 bases). V gave up 1 base and J gave up 10 bases, with 11 bases separating them. In germline, CDR1 is SGHTA, CDR2 FQGNSA. The CDR3 covers 13 residues. The CDR3 nucleotides read TGTGCCAGCAGCTTAGTTTCAGGGCGGGAGCAGTTCTTC. The encoded protein is CASSLVSGREQFF. Complete variable domain (other parts from reference TRBV7-2 and TRBJ2-1): GAGVSQSPSNKVTEKGKDVELRCDPISGHTALYWYRQSLGQGLEFLIYFQGNSAPDKSGLPSDRFSAERTGGSVSTLTIQRTQQEDSAVYLCASSLVSGREQFFGPGTRLTVL.

This clonotype was picked up a small number of times. The chain is built from TRBV7-9 and TRBJ2-5; the D is unclear. Trimming left V 1 base short and J 1 base short, with 10 bases between. This CDR3 is 15 amino acids long. Germline V CDR1 and CDR2: SEHNR, FQNEAQ (reference sequence). CDR3 nucleotides: TGTGCCAGCAGCTTAGTAAAGGGCACCCAAGAGACCCAGTACTTC. This gives the protein CASSLVKGTQETQYF.

CDR3 region: CASSASGINEQFF. The CDR3 DNA reads as TGTGCCAGCAGCGCTAGCGGGATTAATGAGCAGTTCTTC. The V and J genes are TRBV28 and TRBJ2-1; 9 bases are a match to TRBD2. Germline CDR1 and CDR2: MDHEN and SYDVKM. CDR3 length equals 13 residues. The V and J ends lost 6 bases and 7 bases, in that order; junction bases with no gene match: 4.

This clonotype was seen many times. The chain couples TRBV28 to TRBJ1-1, with TRBD1 matching over 9 bases. The V gene end was trimmed by 6 bases and the J gene end by 4 bases; junction bases not matched to a gene: 9. Germline V gene data show CDR1 as MDHEN and CDR2 as SYDVKM. This CDR3 spans 15 amino acids. The CDR3 nucleotides are TGTGCCAGCAGCCCAGAACAGGGGGCGGCCACTGAAGCTTTCTTT. This gives the protein CASSPEQGAATEAFF.

The V gene is TRBV7-9, the J gene TRBJ2-3; TRBD1 aligns across 10 bases. Unmatched junction bases numbered 3, after V lost 3 bases and J lost 0 bases. The CDR3 totals 16 residues. The V gene's germline CDR1 is SEHNR and CDR2 FQNEAQ (reference sequence). Here the CDR3 DNA reads TGTGCCAGCAGCTTTCCGGGACAGGGGAGCACAGATACGCAGTATTTT. This translates into CASSFPGQGSTDTQYF.

This clonotype was seen a few times. This chain connects TRBV28 to TRBJ1-1; a weak D match, TRBD1 (6 bases). CDR1 MDHEN and CDR2 SYDVKM come from the germline V gene. The CDR3 is made up of 13 amino acids. Trimming cost V 6 bases and J 6 bases, with 14 bases left between them. This chain's CDR3 is CASRRGGDAEAFF. The CDR3 nucleotides read TGTGCCAGCAGGAGAGGGGGGGACGCTGAAGCTTTCTTT.

In this sample, this clonotype turned up many times. The chain couples TRBV3-1 to TRBJ2-5; possible D gene TRBD2, 7 bases. V was cut by 0 bases and J by 1 base, with 12 bases left in between. The CDR3 loop spans 16 amino acids. Germline V lookup: CDR1 LGHDT, CDR2 YNNKEL (reference sequence). The CDR3 DNA is TGTGCCAGCAGCCAAGATTTCGGGGGGCCCCAAGAGACCCAGTACTTC. Protein product: CASSQDFGGPQETQYF.

This clonotype occurred many times. The rearrangement uses TRBV3-1 and TRBJ1-4, with 8 positions matching TRBD1. With 7 bases clipped from V and 6 bases from J, the junction kept 7 bases outside the gene matches. Germline CDR1 LGHDT, CDR2 YNNKEL (reference sequence). CDR3 length: 14 amino acids. CDR3: CASTRGQGDEKLFF. CDR3 sequence (DNA): TGTGCCAGCACTCGAGGACAGGGTGATGAAAAACTGTTTTTT.

The rearrangement links TRBV6-5 to TRBJ1-1, with D possibly TRBD1 on 5 matching bases. Germline loops: CDR1 MNHEY, CDR2 SVGAGI. The ends were cut back, 0 bases at V and 4 bases at J, with 15 bases in the middle. This CDR3 region has 16 residues. CDR3 residues: CASSYSRFGGGTEAFF. CDR3 coding DNA: TGTGCCAGCAGTTACTCGAGGTTTGGGGGGGGCACTGAAGCTTTCTTT.

The sample holds many counts of this clonotype. This chain joins TRBV7-3 and TRBJ1-5; D remains unclear. V shed 1 base and J shed 7 bases, with 17 bases lying between them. Germline-derived CDR1 and CDR2 are SGHTA and FQGTGA. The CDR3 extends over 16 amino acids. The DNA of the CDR3 is TGTGCCAGCAGCTTAATGGACGGGAGGTTGAGCCAGCCCCAGCATTTT. It codes for CASSLMDGRLSQPQHF. Supplemented by reference TRBV7-3 and TRBJ1-5, the full variable domain reads GAGVSQTPSNKVTEKGKYVELRCDPISGHTALYWYRQSLGQGPEFLIYFQGTGAADDSGLPNDRFFAVRPEGSVSTLKIQRTERGDSAVYLCASSLMDGRLSQPQHFGDGTRLSIL.

The sample holds a few counts of this clonotype. V is TRBV12-3 or TRBV12-4 and J is TRBJ1-4; D unclear. The CDR3 loop spans 15 amino acids. V lost 6 bases to trimming and J lost 0 bases, with 11 bases between them. CDR3 region: CASSTDTTTNEKLFF. For the CDR3, the DNA is TGTGCCAGCAGCACCGACACCACAACTAATGAAAAACTGTTTTTT.

This chain connects TRBV12-3 or TRBV12-4 to TRBJ2-3, with 7 bases aligning to TRBD2. This CDR3 has 16 residues. V lost 5 bases, J lost 2 bases, and 10 bases stayed unmatched. CDR3 sequence (DNA): TGTGCCAGCAGTACCCCGACTAGCACCACCACAGATACGCAGTATTTT. Translated, it gives CASSTPTSTTTDTQYF.

The table lists this clonotype with a count of one. The chain employs TRBV7-8 and TRBJ2-7; D is perhaps TRBD1 (6 bases). Germline V gene sequence: CDR1 SGHVS, CDR2 FQNEAQ. The ends were cut back, 5 bases at V and 3 bases at J, with 11 bases in the middle. The CDR3 extends over 13 amino acids. The chain's CDR3 is CASSLGHLYEQYF. The CDR3 DNA follows: TGTGCCAGCAGCCTGGGACACCTCTACGAGCAGTACTTC.

This chain uses TRBV3-1 with TRBJ2-1; no clear D gene. V shed 0 bases and J shed 6 bases, with 15 bases lying between them. The CDR3 totals 16 residues. Germline CDR1 reads LGHDT; CDR2 reads YNNKEL (reference sequence). The CDR3 loop reads CASSQEGHGETNEQFF. CDR3 DNA: TGTGCCAGCAGCCAAGAGGGCCATGGGGAAACCAATGAGCAGTTCTTC.

This clonotype has a handful of counts. The gene calls are TRBV7-2 and TRBJ1-1; 8 bases agree with TRBD1. V lost 5 bases to trimming and J lost 0 bases; unmatched junction nucleotides: 2. The CDR3 length is 14 residues. CDR1 and CDR2 (germline): SGHTA, FQGNSA. The CDR3 loop is CASSTGQVNTEAFF. As DNA, the CDR3 is TGTGCCAGCAGCACGGGACAGGTGAACACTGAAGCTTTCTTT.

The chain employs TRBV12-3 or TRBV12-4 and TRBJ2-5; 12 nucleotides match TRBD2. The CDR3 is made up of 16 amino acids. V was pared by 4 bases and J by 4 bases, with 7 bases of the junction left unmatched. The CDR3 is CASSSSTSGRTETQYF. CDR3 DNA sequence: TGTGCCAGCAGTTCCAGCACTAGCGGGAGGACAGAGACCCAGTACTTC.

CDR3 sequence (DNA): TGTGCCAGCAGCCGGACTAGCGGGATCGCTAATGAGCAGTTCTTC. Translating it yields CASSRTSGIANEQFF. The chain joins TRBV11-2 to TRBJ2-5; TRBD2 aligns across 12 bases. The end of the DNA fits TRBJ2-1 better, so the J call may be wrong. The CDR3 is 15 residues long. The V gene's germline CDR1 is SGHAT and CDR2 FQNNGV.

This rearrangement joins TRBV20-1 to TRBJ2-3; TRBD1 might be the D (5 bases). The CDR3 covers 14 residues. The germline gives CDR1 DFQATT, CDR2 SNEGSKA (reference sequence). V shed 5 bases and J shed 4 bases, with 16 bases lying between them. The CDR3 reads CSAGSTVWADTQYF. In nucleotides, the CDR3 is TGCAGTGCTGGGTCGACAGTTTGGGCAGATACGCAGTATTTT.

This clonotype appeared many times. This chain joins TRBV28 and TRBJ2-7, with 9 bases that match TRBD2. CDR3 size: 15 residues. Trimming removed 3 bases from V and 5 bases from J; junction bases left unmatched: 8. Germline loops: CDR1 MDHEN, CDR2 SYDVKM. Here the CDR3 DNA reads TGTGCCAGCAGTTTTTGGGAGACTAGCGGCGACGAGCAGTACTTC. Its protein product is CASSFWETSGDEQYF.

This clonotype was seen repeatedly, ten times or more. This chain joins TRBV11-1 and TRBJ1-4, with D perhaps matching TRBD1 (6 bases). Trimming shortened V by 5 bases and J by 8 bases, and 18 bases separated the two germline ends. The CDR3 is made up of 15 amino acids. The germline CDR1 and CDR2 sequences are SGHAT and FQDESV (reference sequence). In nucleotides, the CDR3 is TGTGCCAGCAGCCTCACAGGGACTGACGGGGAAAAACTGTTTTTT. This encodes CASSLTGTDGEKLFF.

This clonotype was seen once. A single base separates this from a much larger clone, so it may be a read error. The chain recombines TRBV20-1 with TRBJ2-5; 8 bases line up with TRBD2. Per germline, CDR1 DFQATT and CDR2 SNEGSKA (reference sequence). The CDR3 loop spans 13 amino acids. Losses at the gene ends were 5 bases for V and 5 bases for J; bases not matched to a gene: 7. CDR3 nucleotide sequence: TGCAGTGCTCGGACTAGCAGGAGGGAGACCCAGTACTTC. Its protein is CSARTSRRETQYF.

This clonotype was seen repeatedly, ten times or more. The V gene is TRBV12-3 or TRBV12-4, the J gene TRBJ2-7; tentatively, D is TRBD1 (6 bases). V gave up 1 base and J gave up 6 bases, with 7 bases separating them. The CDR3 has 12 residues. CDR3 nucleotide sequence: TGTGCCAGCAGTTTAGTACAGGGCGAGCAGTACTTC. Protein sequence: CASSLVQGEQYF.

This clonotype has just a few counts. The chain joins TRBV10-3 to TRBJ2-2, with D possibly TRBD2 on 7 matching bases. Trimming stripped 8 bases from V and 0 bases from J, with 25 bases between. There are 19 residues in the CDR3. Germline lookup yields CDR1 ENHRY and CDR2 SYGVKD. CDR3 protein: CAIGLRGGDGRTNTGELFF. CDR3 DNA sequence: TGTGCCATCGGTCTCAGAGGGGGGGACGGTCGTACGAACACCGGGGAGCTGTTTTTT.

The genes are TRBV12-3 or TRBV12-4 and TRBJ2-2, with 11 positions matching TRBD2. This CDR3 has 15 amino acids. V lost 7 bases and J lost 2; bases outside the gene matches: 3. The CDR3 sequence: CASTGTSGNTGELFF. The CDR3 DNA is TGTGCCAGCACCGGGACTAGCGGAAACACCGGGGAGCTGTTTTTT.

V gene TRBV28 combines with J gene TRBJ2-3, with 9 nucleotides matching TRBD1. The CDR3 is made up of 16 amino acids. The junction had 8 bases not matched to a gene; V was cut back by 6 bases and J by 1 base. Germline V lookup: CDR1 MDHEN, CDR2 SYDVKM. DNA of the CDR3: TGTGCCAGCAGAGACCGACAGGGGGTGGGCACAGATACGCAGTATTTT. This gives the protein CASRDRQGVGTDTQYF.

The rearrangement uses TRBV10-3 and TRBJ2-7; D is undetermined. Germline V gene data show CDR1 as ENHRY and CDR2 as SYGVKD. Trimming took off 0 bases at V and 5 bases at J, with 8 bases between the two ends. The length of the CDR3 is 13 residues. This CDR3 reads CAISESRSHEQYF. CDR3 in DNA: TGTGCCATCAGTGAGTCGAGGTCGCACGAGCAGTACTTC.

The chain carries TRBV19 and TRBJ1-2; a possible D gene is TRBD1 (6 bases). Germline lookup yields CDR1 LNHDA and CDR2 SQIVND (reference sequence). The ends were cut back, 5 bases at V and 0 bases at J, with 19 bases in the middle. There are 17 residues in the CDR3. CDR3 region: CASSLPLMTGTNYGYTF. The DNA for the CDR3 is TGTGCCAGTAGTCTCCCTCTCATGACAGGAACTAACTATGGCTACACCTTC.

This clonotype showed up just a few times. This chain uses TRBV20-1 with TRBJ2-7; 10 nucleotides align to TRBD2. Germline CDR1 and CDR2: DFQATT and SNEGSKA (reference sequence). Trimming took 7 bases from V and 3 from J; bases not matched to a gene: 9. The length of the CDR3 is 14 residues. The CDR3 nucleotides are TGCAGTGGTAGTGGGACTAGCGTGATCTACGAGCAGTACTTC. This translates into CSGSGTSVIYEQYF.